This TCR beta chain was captured by sequencing in a study of blood T cells in healthy people across ages. General study results and limits: Because sorting was not performed, PBMCs prevented conclusive naive versus antigen-experienced comparison.

Germline V gives CDR1 SQVTM, CDR2 ANQGSEA. This CDR3 comprises 13 residues. Aged about 6 to 90, donors were systemically healthy Caucasians from Russia. Isolation per sample recovered at least 7 million PBMCs. Turning to this clonotype: Its antigen remains unknown. The junction shows a germline mismatch at one end, possibly a read error.

A sample-barcoded 5' primer and a J-beta primer mix were used in a second PCR of roughly 6 to 11 cycles. MiXCR, run by TCRdb on the 5' RACE reads, gives a single entry per CDR3 protein. The sample consists of approximately 680,000 distinct CDR3 sequences, approximately 31% of them appearing once. The specimen sequenced was blood. This rearrangement joins TRBV29-1 to TRBJ2-1; D may correspond to TRBD1 or TRBD2 (6 bases each). The TCR was taken from a woman of 80 years or more in good health. CDR3 loop: CSYGRDNYNERFF. CDR3 in DNA: TGCAGCTATGGGCGGGACAACTACAATGAGCGGTTCTTC.